This TCR beta chain derives from a study of blood T cell repertoires in COVID-19. About the research overall: Whether acute or convalescent, the COVID-19 samples came from the United States, Italy and Spain. Nucleic acid was either cDNA or gDNA, and it came from T cells, B-cell-depleted T cells, or PBMCs.

Per the original data handling: Amplification of reference gene primers provided the estimated nucleated cell counts. The assay was immunoSEQ multiplex PCR, and TCRdb's table has in-frame clones only and misses some. D and trimming were read from the DNA, whereas the V and J calls and clone size are those reported in that table. The sample lists around 100,000 clones; 80% to 90% were seen once. V lost 8 bases to trimming and J lost 8 bases, with 6 bases between them. This CDR3 spans 10 amino acids. Germline V CDR1 and CDR2: LGHDT, YNNKEL (reference sequence). The sample was peripheral blood. This chain joins TRBV3-1 (or the pseudogene TRBV3-2) and TRBJ1-4; D not resolved. This TCR was recovered from a woman aged 45-60 years with acute or convalescent COVID-19. CDR3 coding DNA: TGTGCCAGCGGGGAGGAAAAACTGTTTTTT. Residues: CASGEEKLFF.